A single sample is the source of the 10 T cell receptor beta chains below, sequenced in a study of neurological immune-mediated disorders. TCRdb passed the 5' RACE reads through MiXCR, listing each CDR3 protein once. The sample contains 81,000 or so distinct CDR3 sequences, about 13% of which appear only once. Described time point: longitudinal time-point 2. The sequencing sample was made of PBMCs. These TCRs come from a female donor with HTLV-1-associated myelopathy (HAM/TSP).

This clonotype was recorded once. This could be a read error, since a much larger clone is one nucleotide away. The chain carries TRBV28 and TRBJ2-7; D is undetermined. The CDR3 is 14 amino acids. Germline-derived CDR1 and CDR2 are MDHEN and SYDVKM. The DNA for the CDR3 is TGTGCCAGCAGTTTTCGGTCTGTTCCCTACAAGCAGTACTTC. This sequence encodes CASSFRSVPYKQYF.

This clonotype was counted at least ten times. At one of its ends the junction is not consistent with the germline gene, which may arise from a read error. This chain links TRBV5-1 with TRBJ1-5; TRBD1 matches at 7 bases. Germline-derived CDR1 and CDR2 are SGHRS and YFSETQ. The CDR3 contains 14 residues. Here the CDR3 DNA reads TGTGCCAGCAGCCCTGGACAGGGCAATCAGCCCCAGCATTTT. Protein product: CASSPGQGNQPQHF.

This rearrangement joins TRBV29-1 to TRBJ1-2, with 9 bases matching TRBD1. After removal of 2 bases from V and 6 bases from J, the junction contained 7 bases not matched to a gene. The CDR3 consists of 14 residues. Looked up from germline, CDR1 is SQVTM and CDR2 is ANQGSEA. CDR3: CSVERDRALDGYTF. The CDR3 region has the DNA TGCAGCGTTGAAAGGGACAGGGCTCTTGATGGCTACACCTTC.

At least ten counts were recorded for this clonotype. This CDR3 reads CASSSLRGGPNNEQFF. The CDR3 DNA reads TGTGCCAGCAGTTCCCTAAGGGGGGGGCCGAACAATGAGCAGTTCTTC. This chain connects TRBV28 to TRBJ2-1; perhaps TRBD2 as D (7 bases). Per germline, CDR1 MDHEN and CDR2 SYDVKM. There are 16 residues in the CDR3. Trimming shortened V by 4 bases and J by 5 bases, and 18 bases separated the two germline ends.

Comment on this clonotype: Germline and junction disagree at one end, which may indicate a read error. V and J are TRBV25-1 and TRBJ2-4; a possible D gene is TRBD2 (6 bases). From germline, CDR1 is MGHDK and CDR2 SYGVNS. There are 15 residues in the CDR3. The CDR3 spells CTSSELGAGLNIQYF. CDR3 in DNA: TGTACCAGCAGTGAATTAGGTGCGGGGCTAAACATTCAGTACTTC.

In its sample, this clonotype was seen many times. The chain joins TRBV4-2 to TRBJ2-6; D is perhaps TRBD2 (5 bases). The CDR3 sequence is 18 residues long. The ends were cut back, 4 bases at V and 0 bases at J, with 16 bases in the middle. Germline CDR1 is LGHNA and CDR2 is YNFKEQ. CDR3 amino acids: CASSPSTEEFSGANVLTF. The CDR3 region has the DNA TGTGCCAGCAGCCCCTCGACGGAGGAATTCTCTGGGGCCAACGTCCTGACTTTC.

This clonotype showed up many times. The chain combines TRBV5-1 with TRBJ2-3, with 7 positions matching TRBD2. CDR3 length: 13 amino acids. The germline CDR1 and CDR2 sequences are SGHRS and YFSETQ. V lost 4 bases, J lost 5 bases, and 4 bases stayed unmatched. The DNA of the CDR3 is TGCGCCAGCAGCATTGCGGGGGAAGATACGCAGTATTTT. Encoded protein: CASSIAGEDTQYF.

This clonotype has ten or more counts. The chain employs TRBV12-3 or TRBV12-4 and TRBJ2-3; TRBD2 agrees at 11 bases. The trim removed 10 bases at V and 4 bases at J, leaving 10 bases unmatched. The CDR3 loop spans 15 amino acids. The CDR3 DNA sequence: TGTGCCACCCGGGTAGCGGGGGGGCCCCCAGATACGCAGTATTTT. Its translation is CATRVAGGPPDTQYF.

This clonotype was detected many times. V usage is TRBV29-1 and J usage is TRBJ2-1, with unresolved D. Trimming removed 0 bases at V and 11 bases at J, with 14 bases between. CDR1 SQVTM and CDR2 ANQGSEA come from the germline V gene. The CDR3 totals 13 residues. CDR3 nucleotide sequence: TGCAGCGTTGAAGATCTCCCAAATAGGCAGCAGTTCTTC. This gives the protein CSVEDLPNRQQFF.

This clonotype was recorded at least ten times. The rearrangement uses TRBV4-3 and TRBJ2-1; 16 nucleotides line up with TRBD2. Germline V gene sequence: CDR1 LGHNA, CDR2 YSLEER. CDR3 length: 15 amino acids. V lost 4 bases, J lost 9 bases, and 3 bases stayed unmatched. CDR3 protein: CASSLGLAGGREQFF. The CDR3 DNA reads TGCGCCAGCAGCCTGGGACTAGCGGGAGGGCGTGAGCAGTTCTTC.